This T cell receptor beta chain emerged from a study of T cell responses to AZD1222 COVID-19 vaccine (dated by TCRdb to the early 2020s). With regard to the full study: TCR sequencing covered fewer than 250 trial participants: about 210 given two doses of AZD1222 and 26 given two doses of MenACWY control vaccine. Enrollment into the trials was organized by age into subgroups of 18-55, 56-69 and 70-plus years, and those subgroups contained roughly 160, 29 and 62 TCR-sequenced participants, respectively.

The CDR3 regions of human TCRbeta chains were analyzed by immunosequencing. On the authors' methods: Repertoire TCRs were checked for matches against a reference library of SARS-CoV-2-specific TCRs that had been generated using the MIRA antigen-specificity platform. Breadth was defined as the fraction of unique TCRs that were SARS-CoV-2-associated. Depth was defined as the fraction of total T cells that were SARS-CoV-2-associated. Using the MIRA data, each spike-specific TCR was assigned both to the spike region to which the TCR was reactive and to a CD4 or CD8 class. Log10-transformed breadth and depth values were compared by one-way ANOVA with Sidak's multiple comparisons tests. This immuneACCESS table, as held by TCRdb, lists in-frame sequences with V and J called but not all clones. Of the missing ones, under half trace to an unresolved V gene in checked studies; the others have no known cause. Clone size and the V and J calls come from that table; the DNA yielded D and trimming. Counted in this sample were more than 110,000 clones; around nine tenths of them appeared once. 2.5% to 3.5% of the sample rests with the top ten.

The CDR3 measures 12 amino acids from cysteine to phenylalanine. The CDR3 DNA has 36 bases and is translated from base 1. V lost 3 bases and J lost 5 bases, and the count of bases not matched to a germline gene is 2. Based on the germline V gene (reference sequence), the CDR1 and CDR2 sequences are GTSNPN and SVGIG. This clone appeared once. The specificity of this receptor is unknown. The input lacks base qualities; no much larger clone sits a single base away. Results and caveats for the whole study, not just this receptor: Vaccine-associated CD4 TCRs spanned the whole spike protein, with dominant responses in regions 160-218 and 743-854. Epitopes outside the regions mutated in the B.1.351 and B.1.1.7 variants were reportedly recognized by nearly half of the unique spike-specific TCRs. Conclusions about previously exposed vaccinees are limited because only six or seven AZD1222 recipients were SARS-CoV-2 seropositive at baseline. Participants were mostly white British, with more females than males. The authors suggested clonal diversity may have been underestimated. After two AZD1222 doses, spike-specific TCR breadth and depth were significantly higher than at day 0 and than in MenACWY recipients. In the small 56-69-year group, the increase in depth fell short of significance, most likely because of low power. Because no day 14 peak-response samples were available, the repertoires could be characterized only after the peak T cell response.

Sample time point, as interpreted from the label and publication: about 28 days (+/-7) after the second vaccine dose. Because spike-specific TCR depth and breadth did not differ between the two schedules, AZD1222 recipients who got a second dose at roughly 4 weeks were pooled with those who got a second dose at roughly 12 weeks. The vaccinee samples were drawn from two UK trials, COV001 and COV002, one of which was a single-blind randomized controlled phase 2/3 trial testing AZD1222 (ChAdOx1 nCoV-19) in healthy adults. Trial participant PBMC samples were collected at day 0 and day 28 after the second dose for TCRbeta chain sequencing.

The chain joins TRBV30 to TRBJ2-7; 9 of the junction bases match TRBD1. This sequence originates from an adult who received the AZD1222 COVID-19 vaccine. This specimen consisted of peripheral blood, obtained 28 days after the second AZD1222 dose. The CDR3 region reads CAWRWDRDEQYF. The DNA is as follows: TGTGCCTGGAGGTGGGACAGGGACGAGCAGTACTTC. Here the CDR3 is joined to the reference TRBV30 and TRBJ2-7 genes, and the full variable domain is: SQTIHQWPATLVQPVGSPLSLECTVEGTSNPNLYWYRQAAGRGLQLLFYSVGIGQISSEVPQNLSASRPQDRQFILSSKKLLLSDSGFYLCAWRWDRDEQYFGPGTRLTVT.